This TCR beta chain was observed in a study of OX40 agonist ivuxolimab in advanced cancers. Some clones are missing from TCRdb's copy, which holds only in-frame ones; the method was immunoSEQ multiplex PCR. Of more than 65,000 clones listed, over 75% are singletons. On this clone itself: Its specificity is not known.

Germline V lookup: CDR1 MNHEY, CDR2 SMNVEV (reference sequence). The V segment lost 5 bases and the J segment 6 bases; nucleotides outside the gene matches: 6. The CDR3 is 15 amino acids. Findings and limits, study-wide: Fewer expanded clones were found on average in CD4+ than in CD8+ T cells.

Patients had blood sampled at baseline and again on cycle 4 day 1 and cycle 7 day 1. Sequenced here: CD4+ or CD8+ T cells sorted from blood, sampled in a trial of the OX40 agonist ivuxolimab. This sequence was found in an adult with an advanced solid tumor such as melanoma, head and neck, liver or kidney cancer. The chain employs TRBV27 and TRBJ2-1, with TRBD2 identical over 11 bases. In DNA, the CDR3 is TGTGCCAGCAGTATGACTAGCGGGATTGTCAATGAGCAGTTCTTC. Protein: CASSMTSGIVNEQFF.